This T cell receptor (beta chain) emerged from a study of identical twins. Per the germline V gene, CDR1 is SGHDT and CDR2 is YYEEEE. Trimming took off 0 bases at V and 0 bases at J, with 16 bases between the two ends. The CDR3 has 19 amino acids. Through template switching, a universal primer site was introduced, and the cDNA contained unique molecular identifiers. From the 5' RACE reads, TCRdb called clonotypes with MiXCR, one entry per CDR3 protein. The sample includes roughly 290,000 distinct CDR3 sequences, roughly 10% of them seen just once. The same sample was also used in a study of yellow fever vaccine responses in identical twins.

V gene TRBV5-6 combines with J gene TRBJ2-6; D might be TRBD1 (6 bases). Sequenced: CD8+ T cells sorted from blood. This sequence was found in a woman between 18 and 29 years old in good health. The CDR3 DNA reads TGTGCCAGCAGCTTGGTCATTGTTACAGGGAGCTCTGGGGCCAACGTCCTGACTTTC. Its translation is CASSLVIVTGSSGANVLTF.